Listed below are T cell receptor beta chains from one sample, sequenced in a study of a mutant IDH1 vaccine in newly diagnosed glioma. Antigens for these TCRs are unknown. Using immunoSEQ multiplex PCR, the repertoire was profiled, and TCRdb retains in-frame clones only, with some absent. The sample has approximately 12,000 clones; roughly four fifths are singletons. Material: PBMCs, obtained from a glioma patient whose treatment included an IDH1 peptide vaccine. The receptors were gathered from a man aged 25 to 40 with glioma. Each CDR3 is given with its conserved first and last residue. D genes are given only for firm matches. Expanded clones are given a class, and other clones once, few, many or no size at all.

TRBV5-6	TRBJ2-1	TRBD2	-	TGTGCCAGCAGCTTGCCTAGCGGCCTTCATGAGCAGTTCTTC	CASSLPSGLHEQFF
TRBV5-1	TRBJ2-6	-	-	TGCGCCAGCAGCTTAAGGCAGAGCCTCTCTGGGGCCAACGTCCTGACTTTC	CASSLRQSLSGANVLTF
TRBV19	TRBJ2-7	TRBD1	-	TGTGCCAGTAGTATCGGCGGGTGGACAGGAGCCTACGAGCAGTACTTC	CASSIGGWTGAYEQYF
TRBV18	TRBJ2-6	-	-	TGTGCCAGCTCACCACAAGACAGCAGGGTGCCCTCTGGGGCCAACGTCCTGACTTTC	CASSPQDSRVPSGANVLTF
TRBV10-2	TRBJ1-1	-	-	TGCGCCAGCAGTGAACCCAACTCAGGGGTGGCTGAAGCTTTCTTT	CASSEPNSGVAEAFF
TRBV29-1	TRBJ2-1	TRBD2	-	TGCAGCGTTGGCCCTCGGGTAGCTGCGGGAGGTAGGAGGGGGAATGAGCAGTTCTTC	CSVGPRVAAGGRRGNEQFF
TRBV6-5	TRBJ1-2	-	-	TGTGCCAGCAGTCAAGGAGGGGATGGCTACACCTTC	CASSQGGDGYTF
TRBV19	TRBJ2-2	-	-	TGTGCCAGTATTCTCAGATTCAACACCGGGGAGCTGTTTTTT	CASILRFNTGELFF
TRBV5-1	TRBJ2-7	TRBD2	-	TGCGCCAGCAGCGCCTTGACTAGCGGGAGACCCGACGAGCAGTACTTC	CASSALTSGRPDEQYF
TRBV19	TRBJ1-1	-	few	TGTGCCAGTAGTATCGGGGCTCGAGAAGCTTTCTTT	CASSIGAREAFF
TRBV5-4	TRBJ2-5	TRBD1	-	TGTGCCAGCAGCTGGAGGGACAGGGGGGAGACCCAGTACTTC	CASSWRDRGETQYF
TRBV7-6	TRBJ2-1	TRBD2	-	TGTGCCAGCAGCTACGAGACCAGCGGGAGGGCGTCCTACAATGAGCAGTTCTTC	CASSYETSGRASYNEQFF
TRBV18	TRBJ2-2	TRBD2	once	TGTGCCAGCTCACCACCTAGCGGGAGCACCGGGGAGCTGTTTTTT	CASSPPSGSTGELFF
TRBV7-8	TRBJ2-7	TRBD1	-	TGTGCCAGCAGCTTAGGGAGGACAGGCTCCGGGGAGCAGTACTTC	CASSLGRTGSGEQYF
TRBV18	TRBJ1-2	-	-	TGTGCCAGCTCACCAGGGGGCCCCAACTATGGCTACACCTTC	CASSPGGPNYGYTF
TRBV19	TRBJ1-2	-	-	TGTGCCAGTAGTATAGACGGATGGGGGCCCTCTAACTATGGCTACACCTTC	CASSIDGWGPSNYGYTF
TRBV25-1	TRBJ1-2	TRBD1	-	TGTGCCAGCAGTGAATATTTCGACCCTACAGGGGACTATGGCTACACCTTC	CASSEYFDPTGDYGYTF
TRBV7-2	TRBJ2-7	-	-	TGTGCCAGTTCTAGCAAAACCCCCTCCTACGAGCAGTACTTC	CASSSKTPSYEQYF
TRBV20-1	TRBJ2-7	TRBD2	-	TGCAGTTTAGCGGGAAGGTACGAGCAGTACTTC	CSLAGRYEQYF
TRBV5-1	TRBJ2-2	TRBD2	-	TGCGCCAGCAGCCTGACTAGCGGGGCGAACACCGGGGAGCTGTTTTTT	CASSLTSGANTGELFF
TRBV7-6	TRBJ1-2	TRBD1	-	TGTGCCAGCAGCTTATCGGGACAGGGGGCAGGGGGCTACACCTTC	CASSLSGQGAGGYTF
TRBV7-6	TRBJ2-7	-	-	TGTGCCAGCAGCTTAACGGCGACAGGAGAATACGAGCAGTACTTC	CASSLTATGEYEQYF
TRBV18	TRBJ2-5	-	-	TGTGCCAGCTCACCAGGGACCTTGGAGACCCAGTACTTC	CASSPGTLETQYF
TRBV7-2	TRBJ2-3	-	-	TGTGCCAGCAGCTTAGGAGGGGCAGATACGCAGTATTTT	CASSLGGADTQYF
TRBV5-1	TRBJ2-2	-	once	TGCGCCAGCAGCTCGACAGGTCTCGGGGAGCTGTTTTTT	CASSSTGLGELFF
TRBV6-1	TRBJ1-6	-	few	TGTGCCAGCAGTGAAGCGGAACCCCTCCACTTT	CASSEAEPLHF
TRBV4-1	TRBJ1-2	TRBD1	few	TGCGCCAGCGGGACAGGGGTGTTAGATGGCTACACCTTC	CASGTGVLDGYTF
TRBV5-7	TRBJ2-5	-	-	TGTGCCAGCATCCCCACCGGGGAGACCCAGTACTTC	CASIPTGETQYF
TRBV2	TRBJ2-5	-	few	TGTGCCAGCACGGCCAGCGGGTACTCTTACTTC	CASTASGYSYF
TRBV27	TRBJ2-7	TRBD1	once	TGTGCCAGCAGTAGATACAGGGGAGCCTACGAGCAGTACTTC	CASSRYRGAYEQYF
TRBV14	TRBJ1-2	TRBD1	-	TGTGCCAGCAGCCAGCGGGACAGTCGGGGCTACACCTTC	CASSQRDSRGYTF
TRBV10-3	TRBJ1-2	-	-	TGTGCCATCAGTGAGACTCAGGGGTCTGGGTATGGCTACACCTTC	CAISETQGSGYGYTF
TRBV6-1	TRBJ1-1	TRBD1	-	TGTGCCAGCACCAGGACAGGGCTCACTGAAGCTTTCTTT	CASTRTGLTEAFF
TRBV7-9	TRBJ1-1	-	-	TGTGCCAGCAGCTTAGCCCAGGGAATGTACACTGAAGCTTTCTTT	CASSLAQGMYTEAFF
TRBV5-1	TRBJ1-6	-	-	TGCGCCAGCAGCTTGGGCCTTCATAATTCACCCCTCCACTTT	CASSLGLHNSPLHF
TRBV11-2	TRBJ2-2	TRBD1	-	TGTGCCAGCAGCTCAATACAGGGGGCAGCCGGGGAGCTGTTTTTT	CASSSIQGAAGELFF
TRBV6-1	TRBJ1-3	TRBD1	-	TGTGCCAGCAGTGAGACAGGGAGAAACACCATATATTTT	CASSETGRNTIYF
TRBV19	TRBJ2-6	TRBD2	-	TGTGCCAGTAGTATAGATGAACTAGCGGGTCCCTCTGGGGCCAACGTCCTGACTTTC	CASSIDELAGPSGANVLTF